This T cell receptor (beta chain) was retrieved from a study of immune heterogeneity within non-small cell lung tumors. For the TCR beta CDR3, multiplex PCR with 32 V and 13 J primers performed the amplification. TCRdb re-derived calls from the multiplex PCR reads in MiXCR, one entry per CDR3 protein. The sample lists around 23,000 distinct CDR3 sequences; less than 35% were seen once. Template input, which was bulk tumor genomic DNA, totaled roughly 540 ng per sample. Each primary tumor yielded several biopsies, collected far apart from one another at surgery. Each patient presented with untreated, newly diagnosed non-small cell lung cancer and received curative surgery. Germline trimming cut 10 bases from V and 5 bases from J; bases unmatched to any gene: 4. CDR1 is ENHRY and CDR2 is SYGVKD in the germline V gene. This CDR3 is built from 11 residues.

The chain couples TRBV10-3 to TRBJ2-5; TRBD2 aligns across 7 bases. Sequencing was performed on lung tumor tissue. This sequence was found in a man aged 35 to 55 with non-small cell lung cancer. The CDR3 DNA is TGTGCCACCCGAGCGGGGGAGACCCAGTACTTC. Residues: CATRAGETQYF.